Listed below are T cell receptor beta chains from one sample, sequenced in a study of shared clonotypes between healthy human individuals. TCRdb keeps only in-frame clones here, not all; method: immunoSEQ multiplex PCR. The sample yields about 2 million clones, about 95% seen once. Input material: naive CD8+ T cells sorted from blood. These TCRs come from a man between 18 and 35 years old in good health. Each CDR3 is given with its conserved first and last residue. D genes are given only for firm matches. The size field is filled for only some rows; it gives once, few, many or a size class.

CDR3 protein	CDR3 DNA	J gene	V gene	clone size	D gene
CASSYIDEEETQYF	TGTGCCAGCAGTTACATCGACGAGGAAGAGACCCAGTACTTC	TRBJ2-5	TRBV6-5	-	-
CASSRGLDTQYF	TGTGCCAGCAGCCGGGGATTAGATACGCAGTATTTT	TRBJ2-3	TRBV7-9	-	-
CASSSLGLAGGSYEQYF	TGTGCCAGCAGTTCCCTCGGACTAGCGGGAGGGTCCTACGAGCAGTACTTC	TRBJ2-7	TRBV27	-	TRBD2
CASRTARRLNQPQHF	TGTGCCAGCAGGACGGCGAGGAGGTTAAATCAGCCCCAGCATTTT	TRBJ1-5	TRBV6-6	-	-
CASSFPDRNTEAFF	TGTGCCAGTAGTTTTCCTGACAGGAACACTGAAGCTTTCTTT	TRBJ1-1	TRBV19	-	-
CASSQGDRVGANVLTF	TGCGCCAGCAGCCAAGGAGACAGGGTCGGGGCCAACGTCCTGACTTTC	TRBJ2-6	TRBV4-1	-	TRBD1
CASSIAGGLTDTQYF	TGTGCCAGCTCAATAGCGGGAGGGCTCACAGATACGCAGTATTTT	TRBJ2-3	TRBV18	-	TRBD2
CASSHDFNEQFF	TGTGCCAGCAGCCACGACTTCAATGAGCAGTTCTTC	TRBJ2-1	TRBV11-2	-	-
CAISAEEGAWETQYF	TGTGCCATCAGTGCAGAAGAAGGGGCTTGGGAGACCCAGTACTTC	TRBJ2-5	TRBV10-3	-	-
CSVEGQSSYEQYF	TGCAGCGTTGAAGGACAGTCGTCCTACGAGCAGTACTTC	TRBJ2-7	TRBV29-1	once	-
CASRVNRGNSYEQYF	TGTGCCAGCAGGGTCAACAGGGGCAACTCCTACGAGCAGTACTTC	TRBJ2-7	TRBV6-5	-	TRBD1